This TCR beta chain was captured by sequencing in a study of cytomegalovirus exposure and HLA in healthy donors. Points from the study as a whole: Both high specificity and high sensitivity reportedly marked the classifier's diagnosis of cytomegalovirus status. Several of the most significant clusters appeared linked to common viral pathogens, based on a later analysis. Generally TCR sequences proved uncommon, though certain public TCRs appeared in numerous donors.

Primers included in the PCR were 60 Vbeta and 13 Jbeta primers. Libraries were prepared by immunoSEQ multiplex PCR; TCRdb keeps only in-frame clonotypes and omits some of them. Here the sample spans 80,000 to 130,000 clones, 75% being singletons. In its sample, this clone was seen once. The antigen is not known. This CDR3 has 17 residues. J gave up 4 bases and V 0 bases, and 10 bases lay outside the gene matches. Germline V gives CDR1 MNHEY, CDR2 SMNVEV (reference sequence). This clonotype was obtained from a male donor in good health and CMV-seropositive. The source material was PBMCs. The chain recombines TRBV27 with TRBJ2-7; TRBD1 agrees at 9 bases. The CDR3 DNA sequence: TGTGCCAGCAGTTTATCGGGGGACGGGACAGGGTGGTACGAGCAGTACTTC. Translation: CASSLSGDGTGWYEQYF.